Following are 24 T cell receptor beta chains from one sample sequenced in a study of T cells in narcolepsy. Profiling relied on immunoSEQ multiplex PCR, and the TCRdb table lists in-frame clones only, not all of them. The data contain nearly 25,000 clones, around 63% of them seen just once; the ten biggest clones take up 10% to 15%. The sequenced sample was memory (CD45RA-) CD4+ T cells from blood. The receptors stem from a human donor in good health.

The rearrangement joins TRBV10-3 to TRBJ1-5; tentative D call: TRBD1 (5 bases). With 10 bases removed from V and 5 bases from J, the gap between germline ends came to 15 bases. The CDR3 consists of 13 residues. Per the germline V gene, CDR1 is ENHRY and CDR2 is SYGVKD. This CDR3 reads CASGGAIYQPQHF. In DNA form, the CDR3 reads TGTGCCAGCGGCGGGGCCATCTATCAGCCCCAGCATTTT.

This sequence joins TRBV10-1 and TRBJ2-1; no clear D. Germline loops: CDR1 WNHNN, CDR2 SYGVQD (reference sequence). This CDR3 has 15 amino acids. The V end lost 3 bases, the J end lost 8 bases, and 17 bases lay between the germline ends. The CDR3 here is CASSDPPGGKDEQFF. DNA of the CDR3: TGCGCCAGCAGTGATCCCCCCGGTGGGAAGGATGAGCAGTTCTTC.

The V call is TRBV14, the J call TRBJ2-1, with D tentatively TRBD1 or TRBD2 (5 bases each). This CDR3 is built from 14 residues. Trimming took 4 bases from V and 0 from J, leaving 7 bases between them. CDR1 and CDR2 from the germline V gene are SGHDN and FVKESK. The CDR3 loop reads CASSRGGSYNEQFF. CDR3 in DNA: TGTGCCAGCAGCCGTGGGGGCTCCTACAATGAGCAGTTCTTC.

The chain links TRBV5-5 to TRBJ1-1, with D hard to call. Germline CDR1 SGHKS, CDR2 YYEKEE (reference sequence). The CDR3 spans 15 residues. Trimming removed 5 bases at V and 1 base at J, with 15 bases between. CDR3: CASSFLPTGNTEAFF. The DNA for the CDR3 is TGTGCCAGCAGTTTCCTACCTACGGGGAACACTGAAGCTTTCTTT.

This clone was seen only a few times. This sequence joins TRBV27 and TRBJ2-5; D may be TRBD2 (6 bases). This CDR3 has 13 residues. The V gene lost 5 bases and the J gene lost 5 bases, with 12 bases spanning the gap. Germline lookup yields CDR1 MNHEY and CDR2 SMNVEV (reference sequence). In DNA form, the CDR3 reads TGTGCCAGCAGTCTACACAGCGGGGAGACCCAGTACTTC. As protein: CASSLHSGETQYF.

About this clone itself: A junction boundary mismatches the germline segment, possibly from a read error. As DNA, the CDR3 is TGTGCTAGCAGTCCGACGGGCCATACGCAGTATTTT. As protein: CASSPTGHTQYF. V usage is TRBV7-7 and J usage is TRBJ2-3, with D unclear. The germline V gene encodes CDR1 SSHAT and CDR2 FNYEAQ (reference sequence). The CDR3 extends over 12 amino acids.

This clone was recorded a few times. The genes are TRBV5-1 and TRBJ1-1; TRBD1 might be the D (5 bases). The ends were cut back, 4 bases at V and 4 bases at J, with 17 bases in the middle. The CDR3 consists of 15 residues. Germline V gene data show CDR1 as SGHRS and CDR2 as YFSETQ. The CDR3 here is CASSPLAGSVTEAFF. CDR3 nucleotide sequence: TGCGCCAGCAGCCCCTTGGCAGGGTCGGTCACTGAAGCTTTCTTT.

The gene calls are TRBV5-1 and TRBJ2-3, with D perhaps matching TRBD1 (6 bases). Trimming removed 3 bases at V and 1 base at J, with 6 bases between. The CDR3 consists of 13 residues. Germline CDR1 is SGHRS and CDR2 is YFSETQ. CDR3 nucleotide sequence: TGCGCCAGCAGCTGGACAGGCACAGATACGCAGTATTTT. Its protein product is CASSWTGTDTQYF.

Written as DNA, the CDR3 is TGTGCCAGCAGCCCTCGACTTAACACAGATACGCAGTATTTT. This gives the protein CASSPRLNTDTQYF. The chain has TRBV7-9 and TRBJ2-3, with D unclear. Per the germline V gene, CDR1 is SEHNR and CDR2 is FQNEAQ (reference sequence). This CDR3 contains 14 residues. Trimming shortened V by 5 bases and J by 2 bases, and 11 bases separated the two germline ends.

The rearrangement links TRBV27 to TRBJ1-4, with unresolved D. The CDR3 loop spans 14 amino acids. Between the trimmed V and J ends, which lost 5 bases and 8 bases, there was a span of 15 bases. The germline V gene has CDR1 MNHEY and CDR2 SMNVEV (reference sequence). The CDR3 nucleotides read TGTGCCAGCAGTAGGTTAGGAGGGAGCGAAAAACTGTTTTTT. Translated, it gives CASSRLGGSEKLFF.

The rearrangement joins TRBV19 to TRBJ2-6; 11 bases line up with TRBD1. From germline, CDR1 is LNHDA and CDR2 SQIVND (reference sequence). V gave up 2 bases and J gave up 2 bases; unmatched junction bases: 2. The CDR3 length is 17 residues. The CDR3 DNA reads as TGTGCCAGTAGTATACCGGGACAGGGGGCTGGGGCCAACGTCCTGACTTTC. Residues: CASSIPGQGAGANVLTF.

This chain connects TRBV28 to TRBJ2-7; D is possibly TRBD1 (6 bases). There are 14 residues in the CDR3. CDR1 is MDHEN and CDR2 is SYDVKM in the germline V gene. The V end lost 8 bases, the J end lost 1 base, and 15 bases lay between the germline ends. The CDR3 is CASLKGQFSYEQYF. The CDR3 DNA sequence: TGTGCCAGCCTGAAGGGACAATTTTCCTACGAGCAGTACTTC.

This sequence joins TRBV10-3 and TRBJ2-7; D remains ambiguous. Per the germline V gene, CDR1 is ENHRY and CDR2 is SYGVKD. This CDR3 has 16 residues. Trimming pared 0 bases from V and 0 bases from J, leaving 12 bases between. CDR3 bases: TGTGCCATCAGTGAGTCAGGCGCGAGAAGCTCCTACGAGCAGTACTTC. This codes for CAISESGARSSYEQYF.

The V call is TRBV11-2, the J call TRBJ1-6; D remains ambiguous. The CDR3 loop spans 12 amino acids. The V end was cut by 3 bases, the J end by 9 bases, with 6 bases between. The germline V gene has CDR1 SGHAT and CDR2 FQNNGV. The CDR3 DNA is TGTGCCAGCAGCTTTCTAGGTTCACCCCTCCACTTT. This translates into CASSFLGSPLHF.

With respect to this clone: A far larger clone is only one base removed, so a read error is likely. The chain employs TRBV10-3 and TRBJ2-5; 7 bases line up with TRBD1. Per the germline V gene, CDR1 is ENHRY and CDR2 is SYGVKD. This CDR3 has 16 residues. The V segment lost 0 bases and the J segment 6 bases; nucleotides outside the gene matches: 10. The CDR3, as DNA: TGTGCCATCAGTGAGTCGAGGGACAGAACTCGGAAGACCCAGTACTTC. This translates into CAISESRDRTRKTQYF.

V usage is TRBV30 and J usage is TRBJ1-2; D gene unclear. Germline V lookup: CDR1 GTSNPN, CDR2 SVGIG (reference sequence). There are 17 residues in the CDR3. Trimming cost V 5 bases and J 1 base, with 23 bases left between them. The CDR3 protein is CAWLGISNQEINYGYTF. The CDR3 DNA follows: TGTGCCTGGCTGGGTATTAGCAATCAGGAGATTAACTATGGCTACACCTTC.

J is TRBJ2-2 and V is TRBV5-4; 11 bases align to TRBD1. CDR3 length: 15 residues. V shed 4 bases and J 6 bases; nucleotides not matched to a gene: 5. CDR1 is SGHNT and CDR2 is YYREEE in the germline V gene (reference sequence). Here the CDR3 reads CASSAGTGGAGELFF. CDR3 in DNA: TGTGCCAGCAGCGCCGGGACAGGGGGGGCCGGGGAGCTGTTTTTT.

The J gene is TRBJ2-7, the V gene TRBV5-6; D might be TRBD2 (5 bases). Per germline, CDR1 SGHDT and CDR2 YYEEEE. Trimming shortened V by 4 bases and J by 3 bases, and 11 bases separated the two germline ends. The CDR3 has 13 residues. The DNA for the CDR3 is TGTGCCAGCAGCAGAGGGAGCGGCTACGAGCAGTACTTC. Its translation is CASSRGSGYEQYF. Full variable domain (rest looked up from reference TRBV5-6 and TRBJ2-7): DAGVTQSPTHLIKTRGQQVTLRCSPKSGHDTVSWYQQALGQGPQFIFQYYEEEERQRGNFPDRFSGHQFPNYSSELNVNALLLGDSALYLCASSRGSGYEQYFGPGTRLTVT.

The rearrangement links TRBV28 to TRBJ2-1; 8 nucleotides match TRBD1. Unmatched junction bases numbered 11, after V lost 6 bases and J lost 7 bases. This CDR3 is built from 15 residues. The germline gives CDR1 MDHEN, CDR2 SYDVKM. The CDR3 loop reads CASSTAGTGENEQFF. The CDR3 DNA sequence: TGTGCCAGCAGCACGGCGGGGACAGGTGAGAATGAGCAGTTCTTC. Based on the CDR3 plus reference TRBV28 and TRBJ2-1, the full variable domain is DVKVTQSSRYLVKRTGEKVFLECVQDMDHENMFWYRQDPGLGLRLIYFSYDVKMKEKGDIPEGYSVSREKKERFSLILESASTNQTSMYLCASSTAGTGENEQFFGPGTRLTVL.

This chain joins TRBV5-6 and TRBJ2-7, with TRBD1 matching 9 bases. Per germline, CDR1 SGHDT and CDR2 YYEEEE. Trimming at V came to 4 bases and at J to 5 bases, leaving 7 bases not matched to a gene. This CDR3 spans 14 amino acids. The CDR3 DNA follows: TGTGCCAGCAGCCCGGGACAGGGTCGCCACGAGCAGTACTTC. This sequence encodes CASSPGQGRHEQYF.

The chain combines TRBV30 with TRBJ2-5; D ambiguous. V was shortened by 0 bases and J by 3 bases, with 8 bases between the two germline ends. Germline V gene data show CDR1 as GTSNPN and CDR2 as SVGIG (reference sequence). The CDR3 is 13 amino acids. The CDR3: CAWSVSDEETQYF. The DNA for the CDR3 is TGTGCCTGGAGTGTATCGGATGAAGAGACCCAGTACTTC.

This chain links TRBV30 with TRBJ2-5; D not resolved. CDR1 and CDR2 (germline): GTSNPN, SVGIG (reference sequence). V gave up 3 bases and J gave up 0 bases, with 5 bases separating them. This CDR3 contains 12 residues. CDR3 sequence reads: CAWSPYQETQYF. The CDR3 DNA sequence: TGTGCCTGGAGCCCGTACCAAGAGACCCAGTACTTC.

The V gene is TRBV2, the J gene TRBJ1-6, with D possibly TRBD1 on 5 matching bases. Trimming pared 8 bases from V and 7 bases from J, leaving 12 bases between. The CDR3 contains 13 residues. Germline V gives CDR1 SNHLY, CDR2 FYNNEI. CDR3 sequence (DNA): TGTGCCAGCGGAAAGGGGTCGAATTCACCCCTCCACTTT. Encoded protein: CASGKGSNSPLHF.

The V gene is TRBV29-1, the J gene TRBJ1-4; weak D call: TRBD1 (6 bases). V lost 7 bases and J lost 7, with 19 bases in between. This CDR3 comprises 14 residues. The germline gives CDR1 SQVTM, CDR2 ANQGSEA. CDR3 residues: CSGASGGVGEKLFF. CDR3 DNA: TGCAGCGGTGCCTCGGGGGGCGTAGGTGAAAAACTGTTTTTT.